This T cell receptor beta chain was sequenced during a study of T cell responses to AZD1222 COVID-19 vaccine. Assay: immunoSEQ multiplex PCR; the TCRdb copy retains only in-frame clones and omits some. The sample contains some 200,000 clones, 88% of which appear only once. Trimming took 4 bases from V and 5 from J; bases not matched to a gene: 3. CDR3 length equals 12 residues. CDR1 is SQVTM and CDR2 is ANQGSEA in the germline V gene. Sequencing used peripheral blood, obtained 28 days after the second AZD1222 dose. This sequence was found in an adult who received the AZD1222 COVID-19 vaccine. The J gene is TRBJ1-2, the V gene TRBV29-1; 8 nucleotides match TRBD1. This CDR3 is CSVAGQGYGYTF. In nucleotides, the CDR3 is TGCAGCGTTGCAGGACAGGGATATGGCTACACCTTC.